The 13 T cell receptor beta chains in this list originate from one sample, sequenced in a study of low-dose radiotherapy and immunotherapy resistance in tumors. Time point meaning: before trial treatment. Primers targeting TRAV and TRBV primed first-strand cDNA, covering alpha and beta chains. TCR amplification used around 19 PCR cycles, a constant-region primer and a V-primer adapter. One entry per CDR3 protein, called by TCRdb with MiXCR from the reads. The data contain tens of thousands of distinct CDR3 sequences, 8% to 10% of them singletons. This sample comprised PBMCs, obtained before treatment. All receptors derive from a male donor with prostate cancer.

This clonotype was observed at least ten times. This chain connects TRBV27 to TRBJ2-1; TRBD1 agrees at 7 bases. The CDR3 is 13 amino acids. The germline V gene encodes CDR1 MNHEY and CDR2 SMNVEV (reference sequence). J gave up 4 bases and V 6 bases, and 3 bases lay outside the gene matches. CDR3 loop: CASRPGQYNEQFF. In nucleotides, the CDR3 is TGTGCCAGCAGACCGGGACAGTACAATGAGCAGTTCTTC.

This clonotype was seen repeatedly, ten times or more. The chain joins TRBV7-2 to TRBJ2-4; 11 bases map to TRBD1. Germline loops: CDR1 SGHTA, CDR2 FQGNSA. With V trimmed by 1 base and J by 7 bases, 3 bases remained unmatched. There are 15 residues in the CDR3. CDR3 nucleotide sequence: TGTGCCAGCAGCTTAGTAGGGACAGGGGGGAACATTCAGTACTTC. As protein: CASSLVGTGGNIQYF.

This clonotype was seen many times. The V call is TRBV10-1, the J call TRBJ2-7, with 9 bases lining up with TRBD1. Germline lookup yields CDR1 WNHNN and CDR2 SYGVQD (reference sequence). CDR3 length equals 21 residues. V dropped 0 bases and J dropped 6; count of bases not matched to a gene: 24. The CDR3 protein is CASSESSGRGWDRACPGEQYF. The CDR3 DNA reads as TGCGCCAGCAGTGAGTCTTCGGGGCGCGGTTGGGACAGGGCATGTCCTGGCGAGCAGTACTTC.

This clonotype came up many times. V and J are TRBV11-1 and TRBJ2-1, with TRBD2 matching over 15 bases. V lost 5 bases and J lost 10; bases outside the gene matches: 3. The CDR3 consists of 14 residues. Looked up from germline, CDR1 is SGHAT and CDR2 is FQDESV (reference sequence). The CDR3 here is CASSPGTSGREQFF. Written as DNA, the CDR3 is TGTGCCAGCAGCCCCGGGACTAGCGGGAGGGAGCAGTTCTTC.

This clonotype has just a few counts. This sequence joins TRBV30 and TRBJ2-1; D call uncertain. Between the trimmed V and J ends, which lost 0 bases and 12 bases, there was a span of 9 bases. Germline loops: CDR1 GTSNPN, CDR2 SVGIG (reference sequence). CDR3 length: 11 amino acids. CDR3 residues: CAWSVGPAQFF. CDR3 coding DNA: TGTGCCTGGAGTGTAGGCCCAGCGCAGTTCTTC.

This clonotype was detected ten times or more. The rearrangement uses TRBV7-2 and TRBJ2-2; 13 positions agree with TRBD2. V trimming: 4 bases; J trimming: 6 bases; junction bases outside the gene matches: 8. CDR1 and CDR2 from the germline V gene are SGHTA and FQGNSA. CDR3 length equals 17 residues. DNA of the CDR3: TGTGCCAGCAGCTCGGGACTAGCGGGGATAAGTCCCGGGGAGCTGTTTTTT. Its protein is CASSSGLAGISPGELFF.

This clonotype was seen repeatedly, ten times or more. The chain is built from TRBV7-2 and TRBJ2-2; 16 bases are shared with TRBD2. CDR3 size: 19 residues. Germline lookup yields CDR1 SGHTA and CDR2 FQGNSA. J gave up 3 bases and V 7 bases, and 11 bases lay outside the gene matches. DNA for the CDR3: TGTGCCAGCACCCCCGGGACTAGCGGGAGGGCGTTTCACACCGGGGAGCTGTTTTTT. Translated, it gives CASTPGTSGRAFHTGELFF.

This clonotype was detected ten times or more. V gene TRBV9 combines with J gene TRBJ2-2; 9 bases are a match to TRBD1. Germline CDR1 is SGDLS and CDR2 is YYNGEE. CDR3 length: 15 residues. V lost 1 base to trimming and J lost 6 bases; unmatched junction nucleotides: 4. CDR3 bases: TGTGCCAGCAGCGTAACAGGGACAGGGTCCGGGGAGCTGTTTTTT. Translated: CASSVTGTGSGELFF.

This clonotype has a count of ten or more. The CDR3: CASTPSWGEKLFF. The CDR3 coding sequence is TGTGCCAGCACCCCTTCTTGGGGGGAAAAACTGTTTTTT. This chain joins TRBV7-2 and TRBJ1-4; tentative D call: TRBD1 (5 bases). CDR3 length: 13 amino acids. Trimming took off 7 bases at V and 8 bases at J, with 14 bases between the two ends. The germline V gene has CDR1 SGHTA and CDR2 FQGNSA. Drawing the rest from reference TRBV7-2 and TRBJ1-4, the complete variable domain is GAGVSQSPSNKVTEKGKDVELRCDPISGHTALYWYRQSLGQGLEFLIYFQGNSAPDKSGLPSDRFSAERTGGSVSTLTIQRTQQEDSAVYLCASTPSWGEKLFFGSGTQLSVL.

This clonotype has a count of ten or more. This rearrangement joins TRBV5-1 to TRBJ2-1; 14 bases align to TRBD2. The ends lost 0 bases at V and 3 bases at J; junction bases unmatched: 8. This CDR3 comprises 19 residues. Germline V gene data show CDR1 as SGHRS and CDR2 as YFSETQ. In DNA form, the CDR3 reads TGCGCCAGCAGCTTGGCCGGGACTAGCGGGAGTAGGGACTACAATGAGCAGTTCTTC. Translated: CASSLAGTSGSRDYNEQFF.

Many counts were recorded for this clonotype. The J gene is TRBJ1-1, the V gene TRBV7-9, with 10 bases matching TRBD1. The CDR3 totals 18 residues. V lost 1 base, J lost 0 bases, and 8 bases stayed unmatched. Germline CDR1 and CDR2: SEHNR and FQNEAQ (reference sequence). CDR3 in DNA: TGTGCCAGCAGCTTAGGTCGAGACAGGGGGCGGATGAACACTGAAGCTTTCTTT. It codes for CASSLGRDRGRMNTEAFF.

This clonotype came up many times. This chain joins TRBV9 and TRBJ2-3; TRBD2 aligns across 9 bases. After removal of 0 bases from V and 6 bases from J, the junction contained 8 bases not matched to a gene. This CDR3 spans 16 amino acids. Germline V gene lookup returns CDR1 SGDLS and CDR2 YYNGEE. The chain's CDR3 is CASSVAAGGPGDTQYF. Written as DNA, the CDR3 is TGTGCCAGCAGCGTAGCGGCGGGAGGGCCGGGTGATACGCAGTATTTT.

A remark on this clonotype: A clone one base away is much larger, so this may be a read error. The final CDR3 position lacks the conserved phenylalanine or tryptophan, pointing to a likely read error. This chain joins TRBV10-3 and TRBJ2-6, with D tentatively TRBD1 (6 bases). There are 18 residues in the CDR3. Deletions cut 0 bases from V and 0 bases from J, with 12 bases between. Per the germline V gene, CDR1 is ENHRY and CDR2 is SYGVKD. This CDR3 reads CAISESFTGFSGANVLTL. In DNA, the CDR3 is TGTGCCATCAGTGAGTCCTTTACAGGGTTCTCTGGGGCCAACGTCCTGACTCTC.